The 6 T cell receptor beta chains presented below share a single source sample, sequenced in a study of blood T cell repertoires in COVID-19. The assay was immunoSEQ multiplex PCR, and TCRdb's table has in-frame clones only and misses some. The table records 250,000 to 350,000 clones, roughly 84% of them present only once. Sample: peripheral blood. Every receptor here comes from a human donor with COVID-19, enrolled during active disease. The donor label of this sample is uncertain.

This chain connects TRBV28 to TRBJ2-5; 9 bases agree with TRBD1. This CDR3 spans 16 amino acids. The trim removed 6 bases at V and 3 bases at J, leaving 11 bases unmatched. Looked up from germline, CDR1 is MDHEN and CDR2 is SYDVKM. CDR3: CASSHWDRVVEETQYF. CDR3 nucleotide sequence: TGTGCCAGCAGCCACTGGGACAGGGTAGTGGAAGAGACCCAGTACTTC. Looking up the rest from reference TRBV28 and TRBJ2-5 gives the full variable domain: DVKVTQSSRYLVKRTGEKVFLECVQDMDHENMFWYRQDPGLGLRLIYFSYDVKMKEKGDIPEGYSVSREKKERFSLILESASTNQTSMYLCASSHWDRVVEETQYFGPGTRLLVL.

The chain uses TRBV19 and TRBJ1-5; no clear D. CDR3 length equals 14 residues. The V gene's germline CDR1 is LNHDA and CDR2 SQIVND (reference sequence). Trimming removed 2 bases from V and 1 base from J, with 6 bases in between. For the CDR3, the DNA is TGTGCCAGTAGTATAAAGGAGAGCAATCAGCCCCAGCATTTT. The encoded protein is CASSIKESNQPQHF.

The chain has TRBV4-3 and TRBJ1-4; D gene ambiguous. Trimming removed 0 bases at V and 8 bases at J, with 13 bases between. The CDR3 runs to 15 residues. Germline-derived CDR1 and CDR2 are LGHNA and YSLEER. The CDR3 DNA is TGCGCCAGCAGCCAAGATCCCGGGGAACCCGAAAAACTGTTTTTT. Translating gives CASSQDPGEPEKLFF.

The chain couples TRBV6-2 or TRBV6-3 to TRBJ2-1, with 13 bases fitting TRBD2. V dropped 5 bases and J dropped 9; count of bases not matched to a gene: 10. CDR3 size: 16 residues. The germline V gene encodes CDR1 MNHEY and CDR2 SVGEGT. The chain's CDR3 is CASSPGTSGIPREQFF. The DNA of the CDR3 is TGTGCCAGCAGTCCCGGGACTAGCGGGATCCCGCGTGAGCAGTTCTTC.

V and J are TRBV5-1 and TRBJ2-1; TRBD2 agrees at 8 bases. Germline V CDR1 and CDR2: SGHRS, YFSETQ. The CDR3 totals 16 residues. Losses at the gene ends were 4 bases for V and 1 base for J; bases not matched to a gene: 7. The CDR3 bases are TGCGCCAGCAGCCCACTAGCGGCCACTTCCTACAATGAGCAGTTCTTC. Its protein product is CASSPLAATSYNEQFF.

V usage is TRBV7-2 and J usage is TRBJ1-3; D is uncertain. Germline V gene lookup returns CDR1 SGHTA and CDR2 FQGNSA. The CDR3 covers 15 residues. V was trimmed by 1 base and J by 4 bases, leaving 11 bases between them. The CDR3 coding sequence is TGTGCCAGCAGCTTAGGCCCCTCGACAGGAAACACCATATATTTT. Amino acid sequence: CASSLGPSTGNTIYF.